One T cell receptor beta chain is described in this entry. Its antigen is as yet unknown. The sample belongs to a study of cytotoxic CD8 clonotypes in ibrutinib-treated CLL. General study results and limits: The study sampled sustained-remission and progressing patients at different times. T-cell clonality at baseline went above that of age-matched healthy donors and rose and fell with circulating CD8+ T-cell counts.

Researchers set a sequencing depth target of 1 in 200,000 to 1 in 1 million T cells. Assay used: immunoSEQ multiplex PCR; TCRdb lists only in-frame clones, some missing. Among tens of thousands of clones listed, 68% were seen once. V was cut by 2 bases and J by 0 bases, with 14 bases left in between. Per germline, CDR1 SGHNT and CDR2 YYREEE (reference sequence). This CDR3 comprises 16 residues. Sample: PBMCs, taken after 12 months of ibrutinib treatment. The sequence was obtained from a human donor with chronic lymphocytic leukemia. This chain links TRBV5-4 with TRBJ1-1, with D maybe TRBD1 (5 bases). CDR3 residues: CASSFQGSRMNTEAFF. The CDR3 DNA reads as TGTGCCAGCAGCTTCCAGGGATCTCGTATGAACACTGAAGCTTTCTTT.